This T cell receptor beta chain comes out of a study of regulatory T cells in long-lasting Graves disease. The table lists this clonotype with many counts. Specified time point: persistent/refractory GD, antithyroid drugs over 5 years with positive TRAb. The TCR library was made from RNA extracted from PBMCs. Arm-PCR with iRepertoire HTBI primers amplified the CDR3 regions for these TCR beta libraries. TCRdb itself ran the multiplex PCR reads through MiXCR, one entry per CDR3 protein. The data contain fewer than 550,000 distinct CDR3 sequences, roughly 21% of them seen just once; the ten biggest clones take up 7% to 9%. Germline lookup yields CDR1 MNHEY and CDR2 SVGEGT. The CDR3 runs to 15 residues. Between the trimmed V and J ends, which lost 0 bases and 7 bases, there was a span of 13 bases.

The chain uses TRBV6-2 or TRBV6-3 and TRBJ1-5; a possible D gene is TRBD1 (6 bases). Source: peripheral blood mononuclear cells (PBMCs), taken when the disease was refractory, from a patient treated with antithyroid drugs. This receptor was obtained from a female donor with Graves disease. CDR3: CASSYSMPQGQPQHF. DNA for the CDR3: TGTGCCAGCAGTTACTCGATGCCCCAGGGGCAGCCCCAGCATTTT.